This TCR beta chain was captured by sequencing in a study of regulatory T cells. The PCR used 52 TRBV and 13 TRBJ primers. Here immunoSEQ multiplex PCR was the method, and the copy in TCRdb shows in-frame clones only, minus some. The repertoire holds about 20,000 clones, with 93% as singletons. This clone has a single count. Germline CDR1 and CDR2: MDHEN and SYDVKM. With 5 bases clipped from V and 5 bases from J, the junction kept 8 bases outside the gene matches. CDR3 length: 14 amino acids. The rearrangement links TRBV28 to TRBJ1-2; 7 nucleotides line up with TRBD1. This TCR came from a child aged 2-15 years with CD3G deficiency. The sample taken for sequencing was CD8+ T cells sorted from blood. The chain's CDR3 is CASSPDRDPYGYTF. CDR3 DNA: TGTGCCAGCAGTCCCGACAGGGATCCATATGGCTACACCTTC.